These 31 T cell receptor beta chains share one sample of origin, sequenced in a study of memory CD4+ T cells and cytomegalovirus serostatus. The method was immunoSEQ multiplex PCR; TCRdb's version includes in-frame clones alone and lacks a portion of them. Of roughly 54,000 clones listed, 70% to 80% are singletons. The sort gate was single viable CD3+CD4+CD8-CD45RO+ cells for memory CD4+ T cells. Sequenced input: memory CD4+ T cells from blood. The source of these receptors is an adult in good health and CMV-seronegative.

The chain combines TRBV19 with TRBJ1-1; 8 bases agree with TRBD1. The V gene's germline CDR1 is LNHDA and CDR2 SQIVND (reference sequence). The CDR3 extends over 17 amino acids. The ends lost 3 bases at V and 2 bases at J; junction bases unmatched: 11. CDR3 sequence: CASSILRLTGVNTEAFF. The CDR3 region has the DNA TGTGCCAGTAGTATCCTCAGATTGACAGGGGTTAACACTGAAGCTTTCTTT.

The V gene is TRBV4-3, the J gene TRBJ1-5, with no clear D. The germline V gene encodes CDR1 LGHNA and CDR2 YSLEER. Trimming took 0 bases from V and 8 from J, leaving 8 bases between them. The CDR3 has 13 residues. CDR3 protein: CASSQDRREPQHF. The CDR3 nucleotides read TGCGCCAGCAGCCAAGATAGGCGTGAGCCCCAGCATTTT.

The chain combines TRBV6-5 with TRBJ2-7, with D perhaps TRBD2 (5 bases). This CDR3 has 15 amino acids. Trimming shortened V by 2 bases and J by 5 bases, and 16 bases separated the two germline ends. The germline CDR1 and CDR2 sequences are MNHEY and SVGAGI. The CDR3 sequence: CASSYPLPLGHEQYF. In DNA form, the CDR3 reads TGTGCCAGCAGTTACCCCCTGCCACTAGGCCACGAGCAGTACTTC.

V is TRBV7-9 and J is TRBJ2-2; a weak D match, TRBD1 (6 bases). CDR1 SEHNR and CDR2 FQNEAQ come from the germline V gene (reference sequence). Between the trimmed V and J ends, which lost 3 bases and 0 bases, there was a span of 14 bases. The CDR3 runs to 17 residues. The CDR3 spells CASSFGPRGTNTGELFF. The CDR3 region has the DNA TGTGCCAGCAGCTTTGGCCCCAGGGGAACGAACACCGGGGAGCTGTTTTTT.

The V call is TRBV29-1, the J call TRBJ1-2; 8 bases are shared with TRBD1. Germline V gene data show CDR1 as SQVTM and CDR2 as ANQGSEA. The CDR3 is 13 amino acids. V gave up 4 bases and J gave up 3 bases; unmatched junction bases: 4. CDR3 in DNA: TGCAGCGTTGTGTCAGGGGGCTACTATGGCTACACCTTC. This gives the protein CSVVSGGYYGYTF. The complete variable domain, with remaining parts taken from reference TRBV29-1 and TRBJ1-2, reads SAVISQKPSRDICQRGTSLTIQCQVDSQVTMMFWYRQQPGQSLTLIATANQGSEATYESGFVIDKFPISRPNLTFSTLTVSNMSPEDSSIYLCSVVSGGYYGYTFGSGTRLTVV.

This clone was detected only once. The V gene is TRBV7-9, the J gene TRBJ2-4; possible D gene TRBD2, 6 bases. The CDR3 length is 18 residues. The germline gives CDR1 SEHNR, CDR2 FQNEAQ (reference sequence). V was shortened by 3 bases and J by 1 base, with 19 bases between the two germline ends. The CDR3 is CASSLASLRGIAKNIQYF. Written as DNA, the CDR3 is TGTGCCAGCAGCTTGGCAAGCCTCCGGGGGATCGCCAAAAACATTCAGTACTTC.

The rearrangement joins TRBV11-2 to TRBJ1-5, with no clear D. Trimming removed 5 bases from V and 5 bases from J, with 10 bases in between. CDR3 length: 13 amino acids. The germline V gene encodes CDR1 SGHAT and CDR2 FQNNGV. CDR3 DNA sequence: TGTGCCAGCAGCCCCAACAGAGATCAGCCCCAGCATTTT. This codes for CASSPNRDQPQHF.

The chain combines TRBV19 with TRBJ2-7; no firm D call. Germline V lookup: CDR1 LNHDA, CDR2 SQIVND (reference sequence). Between the trimmed V and J ends, which lost 10 bases and 1 base, there was a span of 17 bases. The CDR3 contains 14 residues. The CDR3 DNA reads TGTGCCAAGTTCCTTGGGCCTCCGTCCTACGAGCAGTACTTC. This translates into CAKFLGPPSYEQYF.

The chain recombines TRBV5-4 with TRBJ2-3, with D possibly TRBD2 on 6 matching bases. Germline V gene lookup returns CDR1 SGHNT and CDR2 YYREEE (reference sequence). V shed 5 bases and J shed 2 bases, with 12 bases lying between them. The CDR3 extends over 14 amino acids. The CDR3 region is CASRPPGVTDTQYF. The CDR3 nucleotides are TGTGCCAGCAGGCCTCCGGGGGTCACAGATACGCAGTATTTT.

V usage is TRBV5-1 and J usage is TRBJ2-1, with 7 nucleotides matching TRBD1. CDR1 SGHRS and CDR2 YFSETQ come from the germline V gene. V was pared by 0 bases and J by 3 bases, with 9 bases of the junction left unmatched. This CDR3 has 17 residues. CDR3 DNA: TGCGCCAGCAGCTTGGCCCAGCAGGGGGAATTCTACAATGAGCAGTTCTTC. Its translation is CASSLAQQGEFYNEQFF.

V and J are TRBV14 and TRBJ2-7; the match to TRBD2 covers 9 bases. The CDR3 is made up of 15 amino acids. Trimming took 4 bases from V and 2 from J; bases not matched to a gene: 6. Germline CDR1 SGHDN, CDR2 FVKESK. The CDR3 here is CASSRERGVAYEQYF. The CDR3 nucleotides are TGTGCCAGCAGCCGTGAGCGGGGGGTAGCCTACGAGCAGTACTTC.

This chain uses TRBV4-1 with TRBJ2-3; D may be TRBD1 (5 bases). This CDR3 spans 18 amino acids. V dropped 4 bases and J dropped 2 bases, with 22 bases sitting between them. Germline values: CDR1 MGHRA, CDR2 YSYEKL. CDR3 in DNA: TGCGCCAGCAGCCTAGGAAGGTTGACCAGGGTGGACACAGATACGCAGTATTTT. Its protein is CASSLGRLTRVDTDTQYF.

The J gene is TRBJ2-7, the V gene TRBV6-5; D possibly uses TRBD1 or TRBD2 (7 bases each). This CDR3 spans 13 amino acids. The germline CDR1 and CDR2 sequences are MNHEY and SVGAGI. Trimming removed 7 bases at V and 3 bases at J, with 13 bases between. The CDR3 loop reads CASMTGTNYEQYF. The CDR3, as DNA: TGTGCCAGCATGACAGGGACTAACTACGAGCAGTACTTC.

This rearrangement joins TRBV10-1 to TRBJ2-5; D assignment may be TRBD1 or TRBD2 (5 bases each). Germline V lookup: CDR1 WNHNN, CDR2 SYGVQD (reference sequence). V was shortened by 8 bases and J by 1 base, with 14 bases between the two germline ends. There are 14 residues in the CDR3. The chain's CDR3 is CASSPGRPQETQYF. The CDR3 DNA sequence: TGCGCCAGCTCCCCGGGACGGCCCCAAGAGACCCAGTACTTC.

This clone was recorded once. The chain couples TRBV11-2 to TRBJ2-7; 12 positions agree with TRBD2. The V segment lost 2 bases and the J segment 5 bases; nucleotides outside the gene matches: 13. The germline V gene encodes CDR1 SGHAT and CDR2 FQNNGV. There are 18 residues in the CDR3. This CDR3 reads CASSLPPRLAGVKNEQYF. DNA for the CDR3: TGTGCCAGCAGCTTACCCCCCCGACTAGCGGGGGTCAAGAACGAGCAGTACTTC.

V usage is TRBV9 and J usage is TRBJ2-2; D unclear. The CDR3 is 15 residues long. CDR1 and CDR2 from the germline V gene are SGDLS and YYNGEE. The V and J ends lost 1 base and 2 bases respectively, with 9 bases between them. CDR3: CASSVIQDNTGELFF. The DNA of the CDR3 is TGTGCCAGCAGCGTAATTCAGGACAACACCGGGGAGCTGTTTTTT. The complete variable domain, with remaining parts taken from reference TRBV9 and TRBJ2-2, reads DSGVTQTPKHLITATGQRVTLRCSPRSGDLSVYWYQQSLDQGLQFLIQYYNGEERAKGNILERFSAQQFPDLHSELNLSSLELGDSALYFCASSVIQDNTGELFFGEGSRLTVL.

V and J are TRBV7-2 and TRBJ1-1, with D perhaps TRBD1 (6 bases). V was pared by 6 bases and J by 8 bases, with 16 bases between. The germline V gene encodes CDR1 SGHTA and CDR2 FQGNSA. This CDR3 contains 13 residues. The CDR3 loop is CASRMTGTKEAFF. The DNA of the CDR3 is TGTGCCAGCAGAATGACCGGGACAAAAGAAGCTTTCTTT. Looking up the rest from reference TRBV7-2 and TRBJ1-1 gives the full variable domain: GAGVSQSPSNKVTEKGKDVELRCDPISGHTALYWYRQSLGQGLEFLIYFQGNSAPDKSGLPSDRFSAERTGGSVSTLTIQRTQQEDSAVYLCASRMTGTKEAFFGQGTRLTVV.

This clone was seen a few times. The V call is TRBV7-3, the J call TRBJ2-1; a possible D gene is TRBD2 (5 bases). V was trimmed by 9 bases and J by 6 bases, leaving 18 bases between them. This CDR3 has 14 residues. Germline-derived CDR1 and CDR2 are SGHTA and FQGTGA. In DNA, the CDR3 is TGTGCCAGTGGTGATAGCGAGATGGGCAATGAGCAGTTCTTC. Its protein product is CASGDSEMGNEQFF.

This clone has only one observation. CDR3 coding DNA: TGTGCCAGCAGCTCATCAGGGCCCGGGGAGCTGTTTTTT. Encoded protein: CASSSSGPGELFF. The V and J genes are TRBV11-3 and TRBJ2-2; D is possibly TRBD1 (5 bases). The CDR3 is 13 residues long. V lost 4 bases and J 6 bases, leaving 9 bases between the germline ends. Germline lookup yields CDR1 SGHNT and CDR2 YENEEA.

The chain has TRBV6-1 and TRBJ2-2, with D perhaps assigned TRBD1 or TRBD2 (5 bases each). Deletions cut 2 bases from V and 2 bases from J, with 9 bases between. CDR3 length: 15 amino acids. CDR1 and CDR2 from the germline V gene are MNHNS and SASEGT. The CDR3 loop reads CASSEYGGNTGELFF. CDR3 sequence (DNA): TGTGCCAGCAGTGAATATGGGGGTAACACCGGGGAGCTGTTTTTT.

This chain links TRBV7-8 with TRBJ1-1, with D uncertain. V was pared by 0 bases and J by 3 bases, with 8 bases between. The CDR3 has 14 residues. Germline CDR1 is SGHVS and CDR2 is FQNEAQ. The CDR3 DNA sequence: TGTGCCAGCAGCTTAGCGATGATGGACACTGAAGCTTTCTTT. Translating it yields CASSLAMMDTEAFF.

J is TRBJ1-5 and V is TRBV6-6, with TRBD1 matching over 9 bases. The germline V gene encodes CDR1 MNHNY and CDR2 SVGAGI (reference sequence). This CDR3 is 14 amino acids long. V lost 5 bases, J lost 6 bases, and 5 bases stayed unmatched. For the CDR3, the DNA is TGTGCCAGCAGTGGGACAGGGATCAGTCAGCCCCAGCATTTT. Protein product: CASSGTGISQPQHF.

The chain employs TRBV7-8 and TRBJ2-1, with 8 bases identical to TRBD2. V trimming: 1 base; J trimming: 8 bases; junction bases outside the gene matches: 4. In germline, CDR1 is SGHVS, CDR2 FQNEAQ. The CDR3 spans 14 residues. CDR3 sequence: CASSLGLAYDEQFF. The CDR3 bases are TGTGCCAGCAGCTTAGGACTAGCGTACGATGAGCAGTTCTTC. The complete variable domain, with remaining parts taken from reference TRBV7-8 and TRBJ2-1, reads GAGVSQSPRYKVAKRGQDVALRCDPISGHVSLFWYQQALGQGPEFLTYFQNEAQLDKSGLPSDRFFAERPEGSVSTLKIQRTQQEDSAVYLCASSLGLAYDEQFFGPGTRLTVL.

CDR3 bases: TGTGCCAGCAGTCCCTCGGGACTCCCGAACGAAAAACTGTTTTTT. This translates into CASSPSGLPNEKLFF. The chain joins TRBV6-5 to TRBJ1-4, with D perhaps TRBD1 (5 bases). CDR1 is MNHEY and CDR2 is SVGAGI in the germline V gene. V was shortened by 5 bases and J by 8 bases, with 18 bases between the two germline ends. The CDR3 spans 15 residues.

The chain links TRBV29-1 to TRBJ2-1; D might be TRBD1 (6 bases). V dropped 4 bases and J dropped 16 bases, with 14 bases sitting between them. The CDR3 contains 10 residues. The germline CDR1 and CDR2 sequences are SQVTM and ANQGSEA. The CDR3 loop reads CSVAEGVFFF. The CDR3 nucleotides read TGCAGCGTTGCAGAGGGGGTCTTTTTCTTC.

The chain links TRBV14 to TRBJ2-7; maybe TRBD1 (5 bases). The ends were cut back, 0 bases at V and 5 bases at J, with 14 bases in the middle. The germline CDR1 and CDR2 sequences are SGHDN and FVKESK. This CDR3 spans 15 amino acids. The CDR3 bases are TGTGCCAGCAGCCAAGATTTAGCAGGGATCAACGAGCAGTACTTC. This sequence encodes CASSQDLAGINEQYF.

The chain links TRBV11-3 to TRBJ2-2, with a possible D match to TRBD1 (5 bases). V gave up 5 bases and J gave up 3 bases, with 10 bases separating them. The CDR3 length is 14 residues. Germline loops: CDR1 SGHNT, CDR2 YENEEA. The CDR3 here is CASSGARDTGELFF. As DNA, the CDR3 is TGTGCCAGCAGCGGGGCCAGGGACACCGGGGAGCTGTTTTTT.

This clone was found a few times. The chain employs TRBV11-3 and TRBJ2-3, with a possible D match to TRBD2 (5 bases). V gave up 5 bases and J gave up 4 bases, with 13 bases separating them. This CDR3 is 14 amino acids long. Germline assignment: CDR1 SGHNT and CDR2 YENEEA. The CDR3 sequence is CASSPGKGADTQYF. The CDR3 nucleotides read TGTGCCAGCAGCCCGGGGAAGGGAGCAGATACGCAGTATTTT.

This chain uses TRBV28 with TRBJ1-5; D not resolved. The CDR3 runs 15 residues. V was pared by 4 bases and J by 0 bases, with 10 bases between. Germline V gene data show CDR1 as MDHEN and CDR2 as SYDVKM. CDR3 region: CASSSRGISNQPQHF. CDR3 DNA sequence: TGTGCCAGCAGTTCAAGAGGAATTAGCAATCAGCCCCAGCATTTT.

This rearrangement joins TRBV11-2 to TRBJ2-1, with TRBD2 matching 14 bases. The CDR3 is 14 residues long. The junction had 4 bases not matched to a gene; V was cut back by 5 bases and J by 10 bases. Germline lookup yields CDR1 SGHAT and CDR2 FQNNGV. DNA for the CDR3: TGTGCCAGCAGCATAGGGACTAGCGGGGGCGAGCAGTTCTTC. It translates to CASSIGTSGGEQFF.

The count of this clone is one. The J gene is TRBJ2-4, the V gene TRBV19; D is uncertain. Deletions cut 3 bases from V and 0 bases from J, with 6 bases between. This CDR3 is 14 amino acids long. Germline V gene data show CDR1 as LNHDA and CDR2 as SQIVND (reference sequence). This CDR3 reads CASSMTVAKNIQYF. The CDR3 region has the DNA TGTGCCAGTAGTATGACCGTAGCCAAAAACATTCAGTACTTC.